Presented here are 2 T cell receptor beta chains from one specimen sequenced in a study of control samples from healthy donors and cancer patients. Repertoires were generated with immunoSEQ multiplex PCR, while TCRdb's copy carries only in-frame clones and drops some. The sample includes about 98,000 clones, 82% of them seen just once. Material for sequencing was blood. All receptors come from a man aged 55-75 years in good health.

J is TRBJ1-2 and V is TRBV7-6, with TRBD1 matching 9 bases. The J segment lost 0 bases and the V segment lost 5 bases, leaving 7 bases of the junction unmatched. Germline V CDR1 and CDR2: SGHVS, FNYEAQ. The CDR3 has 16 residues. The CDR3 DNA follows: TGTGCCAGCAGCCCGGGGGGGACAGGGCCTAACTATGGCTACACCTTC. Its translation is CASSPGGTGPNYGYTF.

This clone was observed once. The chain is built from TRBV9 and TRBJ1-1; 8 bases fit TRBD1. This CDR3 region has 15 residues. Germline CDR1 reads SGDLS; CDR2 reads YYNGEE. V gave up 1 base and J gave up 5 bases; unmatched junction bases: 7. CDR3 sequence reads: CASSVLGQGRTEAFF. In DNA, the CDR3 is TGTGCCAGCAGCGTACTCGGACAGGGTAGGACTGAAGCTTTCTTT.